The 4 T cell receptor beta chains presented below share a single source sample, sequenced in a study of blood T cells in healthy people across ages. Alongside a J-beta primer mix, a sample-barcoded 5' primer served in a second PCR lasting roughly 7 to 11 cycles. Each CDR3 protein is one row after TCRdb ran MiXCR on the 5' RACE reads. The table lists 750,000 to 950,000 distinct CDR3 sequences, just under 30% of them singletons. The sample was also reused in another study, on T cells of mothers and their children.

Sequenced input: blood. These receptor sequences come from a woman between 40 and 50 years old in good health.

The CDR3 loop is CSARKDPANYGYTF. The CDR3 nucleotides read TGCAGTGCTAGAAAGGACCCAGCTAACTATGGCTACACCTTC. The chain combines TRBV20-1 with TRBJ1-2, with D unresolved. This CDR3 is built from 14 residues. Looked up from germline, CDR1 is DFQATT and CDR2 is SNEGSKA (reference sequence). The V gene lost 2 bases and the J gene lost 0 bases, with 10 bases spanning the gap.

The chain has TRBV29-1 and TRBJ2-3; perhaps TRBD1 as D (5 bases). This CDR3 has 14 residues. Trimming took 2 bases from V and 4 from J, leaving 13 bases between them. Per germline, CDR1 SQVTM and CDR2 ANQGSEA. The DNA of the CDR3 is TGCAGCGTTGAACTCGTCAGGGATTCAGATACGCAGTATTTT. Translating it yields CSVELVRDSDTQYF.

This clonotype was recorded a few times. The rearrangement joins TRBV29-1 to TRBJ1-4; D is unresolved. The CDR3 spans 10 residues. CDR1 is SQVTM and CDR2 is ANQGSEA in the germline V gene. V was cut by 4 bases and J by 8 bases, with 5 bases left in between. In DNA, the CDR3 is TGCAGCGTTGGAGAGGAAAAACTGTTTTTT. Protein: CSVGEEKLFF.

There are many counts of this clonotype. CDR3 coding DNA: TGTGCCAGCAGTCCCGGGGATGAGCAGTTCTTC. It is translated as CASSPGDEQFF. This sequence joins TRBV2 and TRBJ2-1, with D tentatively TRBD2 (5 bases). CDR1 SNHLY and CDR2 FYNNEI come from the germline V gene. V lost 5 bases, J lost 8 bases, and 7 bases lay in between. CDR3 length equals 11 residues. Full variable domain (remainder filled in from reference TRBV2 and TRBJ2-1): EPEVTQTPSHQVTQMGQEVILRCVPISNHLYFYWYRQILGQKVEFLVSFYNNEISEKSEIFDDQFSVERPDGSNFTLKIRSTKLEDSAMYFCASSPGDEQFFGPGTRLTVL.